This T cell receptor beta chain appears in the sequencing data of a study of a mutant IDH1 vaccine in newly diagnosed glioma. Study-level background: Those enrolled had earlier been treated with radiotherapy, temozolomide, or both, mostly both.

On this clone: As yet, its antigen is unknown.

Libraries were prepared by immunoSEQ multiplex PCR; TCRdb keeps only in-frame clonotypes and omits some of them. Here the sample spans around 40,000 clones, about 76% being singletons. Time point in this sample: week 23, last vaccination. All doses held 300 ug of mutant IDH1 20-mer peptide, with topical imiquimod. The CDR3 has 14 amino acids. Germline CDR1 is SGHDN and CDR2 is FVKESK. The V end was cut by 2 bases, the J end by 5 bases, with 13 bases between. The sequencing here drew on PBMCs, taken from a glioma patient whose treatment included an IDH1 peptide vaccine. The chain has TRBV14 and TRBJ2-7; D remains unclear. The receptor's source is a man aged 50 to 59 with glioma. DNA of the CDR3: TGTGCCAGCAGCCAAAGGATGGTAGTCCACGAGCAGTACTTC. This encodes CASSQRMVVHEQYF.